The entry below gives a single T cell receptor (beta chain) sequence along with its context. Its specificity is not known. These data are taken from a study of identical twins. General study findings and limits: It was out-of-frame TCR alpha sharing in monozygotic twins that models underestimated. Less excess twin sharing appeared in beta out-of-frame sequences.

This CDR3 region has 13 residues. Trimming removed 0 bases from V and 14 bases from J, with 15 bases in between. Germline V lookup: CDR1 SGHKS, CDR2 YYEKEE (reference sequence). Unique molecular identifiers were present on the cDNA, which also gained a universal primer site by template switching. TCRdb reprocessed the 5' RACE reads via MiXCR and lists one record per CDR3 protein. This sample has roughly 290,000 distinct CDR3 sequences, with 8.5% to 9.5% found just once. Another study also made use of these data, one on yellow fever vaccine responses in identical twins.

The chain is built from TRBV5-5 and TRBJ2-4, with a tentative D call TRBD2 (6 bases). Sequencing was carried out using CD8+ T cells sorted from blood. This clonotype was obtained from a woman aged 18 to 35 in good health. The CDR3 reads CASSLGDSRHEYF. In DNA form, the CDR3 reads TGTGCCAGCAGCTTGGGGGACTCGAGACACGAGTACTTC.